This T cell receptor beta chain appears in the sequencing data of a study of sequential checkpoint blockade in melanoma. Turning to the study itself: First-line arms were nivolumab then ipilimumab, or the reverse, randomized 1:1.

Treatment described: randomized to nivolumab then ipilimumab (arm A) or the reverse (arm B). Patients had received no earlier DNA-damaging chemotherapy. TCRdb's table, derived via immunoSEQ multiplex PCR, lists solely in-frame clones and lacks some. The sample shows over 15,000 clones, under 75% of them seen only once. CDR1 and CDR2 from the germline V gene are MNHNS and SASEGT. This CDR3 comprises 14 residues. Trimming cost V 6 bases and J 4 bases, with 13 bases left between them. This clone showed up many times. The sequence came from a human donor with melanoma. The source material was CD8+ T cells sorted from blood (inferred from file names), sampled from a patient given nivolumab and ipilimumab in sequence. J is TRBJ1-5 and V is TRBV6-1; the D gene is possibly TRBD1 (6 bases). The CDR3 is CASSVNRGNQPQHF. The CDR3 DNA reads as TGTGCCAGCAGCGTAAATAGGGGGAATCAGCCCCAGCATTTT.